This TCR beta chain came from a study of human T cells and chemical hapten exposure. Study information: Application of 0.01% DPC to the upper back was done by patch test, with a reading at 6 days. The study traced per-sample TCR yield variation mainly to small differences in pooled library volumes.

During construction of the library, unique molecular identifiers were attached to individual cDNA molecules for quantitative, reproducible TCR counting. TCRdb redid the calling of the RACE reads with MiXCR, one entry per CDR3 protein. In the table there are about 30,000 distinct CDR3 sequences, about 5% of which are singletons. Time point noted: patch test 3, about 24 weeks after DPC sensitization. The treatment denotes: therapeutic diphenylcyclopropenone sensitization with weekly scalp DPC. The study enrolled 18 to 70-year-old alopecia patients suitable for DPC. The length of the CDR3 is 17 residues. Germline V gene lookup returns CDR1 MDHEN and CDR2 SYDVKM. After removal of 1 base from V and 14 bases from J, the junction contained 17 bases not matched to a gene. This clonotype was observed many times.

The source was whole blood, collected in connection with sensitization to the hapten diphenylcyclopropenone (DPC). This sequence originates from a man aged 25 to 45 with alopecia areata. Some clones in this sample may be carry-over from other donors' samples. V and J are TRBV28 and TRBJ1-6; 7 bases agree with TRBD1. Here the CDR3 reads CASSLSGAGTAFRSLHF. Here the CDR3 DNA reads TGTGCCAGCAGTTTATCGGGAGCCGGGACAGCCTTCAGGTCCCTCCACTTT.